A selection of T cell receptor beta chains follows, all from one sample in a study of cytomegalovirus exposure and HLA in healthy donors. Clones were read by immunoSEQ multiplex PCR, and TCRdb kept only the in-frame ones, dropping some. The sample comprises approximately 200,000 clones, 70% to 80% of which are singletons, and 4.4% rests with the top ten. Sequencing was done on a sample of PBMCs. These receptors were taken from a woman aged 25 to 39 in good health and CMV-seropositive. The CDR3 runs from the conserved cysteine through the conserved F or W. Each record gives: clone size, D gene, J gene, V gene, CDR3 length, CDR3 protein, CDR3 DNA. D genes are given only for firm matches. For some rows the clone size is stated as once, few or many, or as a class when expanded; others skip it.

>few|TRBD2|TRBJ2-7|TRBV5-1|17
CASSRKEGTSGSYEQYF
TGCGCCAGCAGCCGAAAAGAGGGGACTAGCGGGAGTTACGAGCAGTACTTC
>NA|NA|TRBJ2-7|TRBV5-8|14
CASSPGGRGYEQYF
TGTGCCAGCAGCCCGGGGGGCAGGGGTTACGAGCAGTACTTC
>few|TRBD2|TRBJ2-7|TRBV27|14
CASSYVAGSYEQYF
TGTGCCAGCAGTTATGTAGCGGGATCCTACGAGCAGTACTTC
>NA|TRBD2|TRBJ2-7|TRBV7-9|16
CASSPIREGITYEQYF
TGTGCCAGCAGCCCAATTCGGGAGGGGATTACCTACGAGCAGTACTTC
>NA|NA|TRBJ1-4|TRBV5-1|15
CASEFLGQPNEKLFF
TGCGCCAGCGAGTTTTTAGGACAGCCAAATGAAAAACTGTTTTTT
>NA|TRBD1|TRBJ1-4|TRBV9|14
CASSPRTGDEKLFF
TGTGCCAGCAGCCCTCGGACAGGGGATGAAAAACTGTTTTTT
>NA|NA|TRBJ2-6|TRBV5-4|13
CASSLEGPNVLTF
TGTGCCAGCAGTCTGGAGGGTCCCAACGTCCTGACTTTC
>few|NA|TRBJ2-2|TRBV11-2|14
CASRPPGNTGELFF
TGTGCCAGCAGACCCCCGGGGAACACCGGGGAGCTGTTTTTT
>NA|NA|TRBJ2-2|TRBV30|13
CAWMSTGGGELFF
TGTGCCTGGATGTCCACCGGGGGCGGGGAGCTGTTTTTT
>NA|NA|TRBJ1-2|TRBV5-1|13
CASRKGDGYGYTF
TGCGCCAGCAGGAAAGGGGATGGCTATGGCTACACCTTC